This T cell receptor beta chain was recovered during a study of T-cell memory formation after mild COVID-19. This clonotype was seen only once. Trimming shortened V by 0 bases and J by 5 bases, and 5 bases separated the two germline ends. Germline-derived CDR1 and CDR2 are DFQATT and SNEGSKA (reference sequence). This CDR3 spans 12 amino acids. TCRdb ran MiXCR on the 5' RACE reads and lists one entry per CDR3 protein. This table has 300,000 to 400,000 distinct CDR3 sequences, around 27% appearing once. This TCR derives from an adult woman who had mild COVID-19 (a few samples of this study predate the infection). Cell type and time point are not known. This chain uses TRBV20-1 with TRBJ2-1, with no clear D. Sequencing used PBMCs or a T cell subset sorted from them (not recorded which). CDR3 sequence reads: CSARDINNEQFF. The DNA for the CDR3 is TGCAGTGCTAGAGACATAAACAATGAGCAGTTCTTC.